The clone carrying this TCR beta chain was seen just once. Assay: immunoSEQ multiplex PCR; the TCRdb copy retains only in-frame clones and omits some. This table holds hundreds of thousands of clones, around 88% found once. The sample is drawn from a study of blood T cell repertoires in COVID-19. V was pared by 0 bases and J by 5 bases, with 4 bases of the junction left unmatched. CDR1 and CDR2 (germline): KGHSH, LQKENI. This CDR3 contains 14 residues. The receptor's source is a woman aged 25 to 39 with COVID-19, enrolled during active disease. The sample consisted of peripheral blood. V gene TRBV18 combines with J gene TRBJ2-7; TRBD1 matches at 7 bases. The CDR3 DNA reads as TGTGCCAGCTCACCACCGACAGGGACCCACGAGCAGTACTTC. Translated, it gives CASSPPTGTHEQYF.